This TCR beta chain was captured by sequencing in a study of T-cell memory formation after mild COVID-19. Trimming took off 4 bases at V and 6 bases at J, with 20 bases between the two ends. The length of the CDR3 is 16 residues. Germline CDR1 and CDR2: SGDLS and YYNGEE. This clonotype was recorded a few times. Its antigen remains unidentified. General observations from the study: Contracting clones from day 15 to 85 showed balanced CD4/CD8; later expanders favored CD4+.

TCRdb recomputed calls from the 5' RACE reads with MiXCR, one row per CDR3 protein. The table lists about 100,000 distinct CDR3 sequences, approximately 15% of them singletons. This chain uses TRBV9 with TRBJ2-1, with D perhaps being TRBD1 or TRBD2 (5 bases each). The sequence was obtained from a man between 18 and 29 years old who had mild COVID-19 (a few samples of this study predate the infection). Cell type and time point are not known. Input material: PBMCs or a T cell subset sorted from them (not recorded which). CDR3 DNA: TGTGCCAGCAGCCCCCCGGGGCGTGAAGCCCTCAATGAGCAGTTCTTC. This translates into CASSPPGREALNEQFF.